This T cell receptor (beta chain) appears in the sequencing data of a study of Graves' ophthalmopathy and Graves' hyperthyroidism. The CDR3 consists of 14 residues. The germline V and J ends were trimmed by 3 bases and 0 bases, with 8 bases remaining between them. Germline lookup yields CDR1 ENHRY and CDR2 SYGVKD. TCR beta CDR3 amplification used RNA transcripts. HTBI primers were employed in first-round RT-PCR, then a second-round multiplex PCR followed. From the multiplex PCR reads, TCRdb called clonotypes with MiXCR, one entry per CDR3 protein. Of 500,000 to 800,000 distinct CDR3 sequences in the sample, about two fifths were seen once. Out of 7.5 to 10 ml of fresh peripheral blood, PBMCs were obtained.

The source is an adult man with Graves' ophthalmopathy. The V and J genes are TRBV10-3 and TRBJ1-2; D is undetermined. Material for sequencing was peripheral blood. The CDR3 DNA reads TGTGCCATCAGTGATCCGGTTTCTAACTATGGCTACACCTTC. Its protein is CAISDPVSNYGYTF.